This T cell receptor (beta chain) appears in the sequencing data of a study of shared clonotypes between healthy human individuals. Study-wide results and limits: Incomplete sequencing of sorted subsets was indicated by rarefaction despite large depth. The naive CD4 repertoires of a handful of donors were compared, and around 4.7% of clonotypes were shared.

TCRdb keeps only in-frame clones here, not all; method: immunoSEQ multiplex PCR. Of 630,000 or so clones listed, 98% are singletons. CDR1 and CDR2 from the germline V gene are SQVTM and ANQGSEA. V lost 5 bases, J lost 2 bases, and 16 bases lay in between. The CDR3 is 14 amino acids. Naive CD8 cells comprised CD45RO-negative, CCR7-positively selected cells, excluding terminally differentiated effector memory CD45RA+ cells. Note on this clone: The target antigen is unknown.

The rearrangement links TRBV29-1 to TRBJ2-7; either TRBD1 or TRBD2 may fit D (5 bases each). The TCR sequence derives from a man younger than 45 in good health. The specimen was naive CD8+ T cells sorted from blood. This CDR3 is CSVSPGTGTYEQYF. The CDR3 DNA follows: TGCAGCGTTTCTCCCGGGACGGGGACCTACGAGCAGTACTTC.